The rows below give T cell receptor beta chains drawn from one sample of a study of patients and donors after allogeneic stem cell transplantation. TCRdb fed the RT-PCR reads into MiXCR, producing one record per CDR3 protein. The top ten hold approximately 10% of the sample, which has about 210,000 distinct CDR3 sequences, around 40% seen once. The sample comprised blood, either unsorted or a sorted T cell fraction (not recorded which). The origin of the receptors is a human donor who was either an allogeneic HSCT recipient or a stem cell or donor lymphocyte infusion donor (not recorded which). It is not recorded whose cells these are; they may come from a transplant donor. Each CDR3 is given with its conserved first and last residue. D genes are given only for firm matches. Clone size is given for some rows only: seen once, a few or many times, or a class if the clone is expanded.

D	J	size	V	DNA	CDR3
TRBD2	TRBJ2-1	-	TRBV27	TGTGCCAGCACCCTCGGGGGGGGGCTGGTGGATGAGCAGTTCTTC	CASTLGGGLVDEQFF
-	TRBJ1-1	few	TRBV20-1	TGCAGTGCTAGCGGCAGGGTCACTGAAGCTTTCTTT	CSASGRVTEAFF
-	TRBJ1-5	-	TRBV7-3	TGTGCCAGCAGCTTCCAGGAGAATCAGCCCCAGCATTTT	CASSFQENQPQHF
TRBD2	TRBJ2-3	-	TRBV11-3	TGTGCCAGCAGCTTAGGAAGCGGGGGAACAGATACGCAGTATTTT	CASSLGSGGTDTQYF
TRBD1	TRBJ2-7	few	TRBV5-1	TGCGCCAGCAGCCCACAGGGGGTGCCCTACGAGCAGTACTTC	CASSPQGVPYEQYF
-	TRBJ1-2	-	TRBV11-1	TGTGCCAGCAGCTTACGGGAGCGCTATGGCTACACCTTC	CASSLRERYGYTF
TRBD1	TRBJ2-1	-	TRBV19	TGTGCCAGTAGTGAGTTTGGACAGGGAAACAATGAGCAGTTCTTC	CASSEFGQGNNEQFF
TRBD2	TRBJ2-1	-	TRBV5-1	TGCGCCAGCAGTCCGGGACTAGTAGGGATTAGCTCCTACAATGAGCAGTTCTTC	CASSPGLVGISSYNEQFF
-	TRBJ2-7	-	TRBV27	TGTGCCAGCAGTTTTGTTCCAGGGTTGCACGAGCAGTACTTC	CASSFVPGLHEQYF
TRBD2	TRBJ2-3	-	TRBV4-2	TGTGCCAGCAGCCAACAGCGGGGGAACACAGATACGCAGTATTTT	CASSQQRGNTDTQYF
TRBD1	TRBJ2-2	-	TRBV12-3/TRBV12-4	TGTGCCAGCAGTCCTGGACAGGGCGGCACCGGGGAGCTGTTTTTT	CASSPGQGGTGELFF
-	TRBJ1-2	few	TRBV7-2	TGTGCCAGCAGCTCCGGATTGGGCTATGGCTACACCTTC	CASSSGLGYGYTF
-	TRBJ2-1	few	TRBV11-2	TGTGCCAGCAGCATCATCAGGGATAATGAGCAGTTCTTC	CASSIIRDNEQFF
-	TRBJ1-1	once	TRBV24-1	TGTGCCACCAGTGAAGGGGGGACAAGGGCTTTCTTT	CATSEGGTRAFF
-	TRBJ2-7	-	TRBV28	TGTGCCAGCAGTTTATACCTCTACGAGCAGTACTTC	CASSLYLYEQYF